This paragraph covers one T cell receptor beta chain sequence. Sequenced by immunoSEQ multiplex PCR; TCRdb stores in-frame clones only, minus some. The sample shows 2 million to 2.5 million clones, 90% to 95% of them seen only once. These data are taken from a study of shared clonotypes between healthy human individuals. As for the study in general: Each donor's CD4 naive and CD4 memory cells filled three plates apiece, CD8 naive two, and CD8 memory one.

V was shortened by 2 bases and J by 3 bases, with 10 bases between the two germline ends. CDR1 and CDR2 from the germline V gene are SQVTM and ANQGSEA. The CDR3 length is 14 residues. V is TRBV29-1 and J is TRBJ2-2, with D possibly matching TRBD1 (6 bases). This clonotype was sampled from a man aged 18 to 29 in good health. Some clones in this sample may be carry-over from other donors' samples. What was sequenced was naive CD4+ T cells from PBMCs. The sample's subset: CD45RA+ positively selected. CDR3 region: CSVEIHRDTGELFF. CDR3 sequence (DNA): TGCAGCGTTGAAATCCACAGGGACACCGGGGAGCTGTTTTTT.